Included here is one TCR beta chain sequence, with context. The sample is drawn from a study of blood T cell repertoires in COVID-19. The CDR3 covers 17 residues. The ends were cut back, 2 bases at V and 0 bases at J, with 16 bases in the middle. Germline CDR1 is ENHRY and CDR2 is SYGVKD. Data came from immunoSEQ multiplex PCR; TCRdb stores just in-frame clones and leaves some out. In the table there are roughly 290,000 clones, around 89% of which are singletons. Input material: PBMCs or T cells enriched from blood (not recorded which). The chain joins TRBV10-3 to TRBJ1-1; a possible D gene is TRBD1 (6 bases). The clonotype was recovered from a woman aged 18-30 years with acute COVID-19. The CDR3 DNA sequence: TGTGCCATCAGTGAGCTACGGGACACAGCCTTGAACACTGAAGCTTTCTTT. The encoded protein is CAISELRDTALNTEAFF.